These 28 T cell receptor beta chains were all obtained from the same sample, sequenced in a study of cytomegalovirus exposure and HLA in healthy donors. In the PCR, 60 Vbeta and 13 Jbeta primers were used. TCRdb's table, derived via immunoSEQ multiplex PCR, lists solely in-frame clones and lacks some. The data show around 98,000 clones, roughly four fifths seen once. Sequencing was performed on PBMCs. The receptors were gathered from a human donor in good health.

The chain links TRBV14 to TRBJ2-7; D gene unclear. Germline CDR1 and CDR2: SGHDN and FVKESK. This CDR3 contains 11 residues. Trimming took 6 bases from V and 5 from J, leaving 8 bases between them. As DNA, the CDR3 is TGTGCCAGCAGACTCGACAACGAGCAGTACTTC. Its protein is CASRLDNEQYF. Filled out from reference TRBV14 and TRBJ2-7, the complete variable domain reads EAGVTQFPSHSVIEKGQTVTLRCDPISGHDNLYWYRRVMGKEIKFLLHFVKESKQDESGMPNNRFLAERTGGTYSTLKVQPAELEDSGVYFCASRLDNEQYFGPGTRLTVT.

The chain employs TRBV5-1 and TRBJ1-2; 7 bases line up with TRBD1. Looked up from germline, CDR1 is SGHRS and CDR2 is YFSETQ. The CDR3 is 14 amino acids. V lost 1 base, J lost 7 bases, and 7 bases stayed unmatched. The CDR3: CASSLSTGVLGYTF. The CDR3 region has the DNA TGCGCCAGCAGCTTGAGTACAGGGGTGCTTGGCTACACCTTC.

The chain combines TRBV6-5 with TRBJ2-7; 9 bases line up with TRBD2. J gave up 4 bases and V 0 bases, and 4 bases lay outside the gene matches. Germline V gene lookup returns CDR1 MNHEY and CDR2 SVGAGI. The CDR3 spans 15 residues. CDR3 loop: CASSYSLAGTYEQYF. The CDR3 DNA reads TGTGCCAGCAGTTACTCGCTAGCGGGGACGTACGAGCAGTACTTC.

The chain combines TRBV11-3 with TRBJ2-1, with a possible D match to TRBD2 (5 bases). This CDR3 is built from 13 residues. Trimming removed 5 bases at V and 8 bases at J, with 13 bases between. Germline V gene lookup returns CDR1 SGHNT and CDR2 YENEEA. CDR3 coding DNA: TGTGCCAGCAGCCCCGGGGAGCTTTATGAGCAGTTCTTC. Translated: CASSPGELYEQFF. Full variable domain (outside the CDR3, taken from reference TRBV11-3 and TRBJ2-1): EAGVVQSPRYKIIEKKQPVAFWCNPISGHNTLYWYLQNLGQGPELLIRYENEEAVDDSQLPKDRFSAERLKGVDSTLKIQPAELGDSAVYLCASSPGELYEQFFGPGTRLTVL.

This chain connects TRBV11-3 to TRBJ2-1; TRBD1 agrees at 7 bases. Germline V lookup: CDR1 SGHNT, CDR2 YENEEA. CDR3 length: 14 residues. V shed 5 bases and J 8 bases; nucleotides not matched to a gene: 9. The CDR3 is CASSRDSLRDEQFF. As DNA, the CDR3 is TGTGCCAGCAGCAGGGACAGCCTAAGGGATGAGCAGTTCTTC.

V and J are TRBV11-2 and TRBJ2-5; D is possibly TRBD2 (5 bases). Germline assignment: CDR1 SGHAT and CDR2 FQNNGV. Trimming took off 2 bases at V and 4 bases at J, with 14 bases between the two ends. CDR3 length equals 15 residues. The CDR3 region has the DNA TGTGCCAGCAGCTTACCCGGGATAATAGGAGAGACCCAGTACTTC. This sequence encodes CASSLPGIIGETQYF.

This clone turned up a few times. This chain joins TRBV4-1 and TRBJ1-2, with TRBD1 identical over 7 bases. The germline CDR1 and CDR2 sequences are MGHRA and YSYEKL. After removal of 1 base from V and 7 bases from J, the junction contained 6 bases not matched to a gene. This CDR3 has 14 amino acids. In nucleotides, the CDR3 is TGCGCCAGCAGCCAAGCGCAGGGGGTAGGTGGCTACACCTTC. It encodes CASSQAQGVGGYTF.

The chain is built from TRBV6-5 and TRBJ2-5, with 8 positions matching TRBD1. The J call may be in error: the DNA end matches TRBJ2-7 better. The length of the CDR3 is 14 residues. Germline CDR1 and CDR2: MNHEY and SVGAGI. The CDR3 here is CASSPGTGFDEQYF. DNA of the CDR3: TGTGCCAGCAGTCCCGGGACAGGATTCGACGAGCAGTACTTC.

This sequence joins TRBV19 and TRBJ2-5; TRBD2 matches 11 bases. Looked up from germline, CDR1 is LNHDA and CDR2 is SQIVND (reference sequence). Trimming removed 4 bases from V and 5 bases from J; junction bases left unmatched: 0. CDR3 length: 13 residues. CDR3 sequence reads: CASSTSGRETQYF. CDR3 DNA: TGTGCCAGTAGTACTAGCGGGAGGGAGACCCAGTACTTC.

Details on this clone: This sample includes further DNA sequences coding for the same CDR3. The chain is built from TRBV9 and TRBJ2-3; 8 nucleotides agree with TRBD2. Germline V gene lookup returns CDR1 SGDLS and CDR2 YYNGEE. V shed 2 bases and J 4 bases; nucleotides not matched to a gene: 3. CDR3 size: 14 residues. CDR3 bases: TGTGCCAGCAGCGTTTCCGGGAGGGCAGATACGCAGTATTTT. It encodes CASSVSGRADTQYF.

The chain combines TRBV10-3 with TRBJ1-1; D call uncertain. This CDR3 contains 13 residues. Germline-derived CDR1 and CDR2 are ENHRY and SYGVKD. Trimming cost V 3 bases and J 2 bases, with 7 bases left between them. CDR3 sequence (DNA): TGTGCCATCAGTGACATACTCAACACTGAAGCTTTCTTT. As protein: CAISDILNTEAFF.

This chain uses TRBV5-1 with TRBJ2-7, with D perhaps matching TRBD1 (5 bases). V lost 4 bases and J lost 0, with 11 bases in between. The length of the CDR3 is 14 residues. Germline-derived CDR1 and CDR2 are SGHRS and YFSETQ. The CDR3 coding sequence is TGCGCCAGCAGCACCTCCAGGGTCTCCTACGAGCAGTACTTC. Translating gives CASSTSRVSYEQYF.

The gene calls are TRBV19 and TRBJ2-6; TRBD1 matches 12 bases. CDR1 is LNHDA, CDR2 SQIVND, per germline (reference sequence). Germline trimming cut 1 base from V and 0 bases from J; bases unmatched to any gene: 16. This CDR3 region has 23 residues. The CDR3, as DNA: TGTGCCAGTAGTATAGCAGTCTTAGTGGGACAGGGGGCAGGGGGCTCTGGGGCCAACGTCCTGACTTTC. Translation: CASSIAVLVGQGAGGSGANVLTF.

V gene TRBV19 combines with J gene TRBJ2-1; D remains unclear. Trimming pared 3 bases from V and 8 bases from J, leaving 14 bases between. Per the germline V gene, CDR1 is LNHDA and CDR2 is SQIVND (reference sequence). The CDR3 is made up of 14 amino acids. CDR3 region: CASSMLSSVHEQFF. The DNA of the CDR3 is TGTGCCAGTAGTATGCTCTCTTCGGTCCATGAGCAGTTCTTC.

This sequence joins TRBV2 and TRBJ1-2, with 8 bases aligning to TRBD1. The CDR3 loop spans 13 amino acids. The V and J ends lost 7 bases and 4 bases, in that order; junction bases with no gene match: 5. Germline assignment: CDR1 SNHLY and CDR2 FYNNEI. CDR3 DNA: TGTGCCAGCACCGCAGGGACAGGCTATGGCTACACCTTC. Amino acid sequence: CASTAGTGYGYTF.

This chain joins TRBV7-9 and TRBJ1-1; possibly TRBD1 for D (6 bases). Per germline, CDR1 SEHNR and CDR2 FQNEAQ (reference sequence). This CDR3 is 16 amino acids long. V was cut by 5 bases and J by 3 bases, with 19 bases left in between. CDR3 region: CASSRGGGLLDTEAFF. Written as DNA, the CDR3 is TGTGCCAGCAGCCGCGGGGGGGGGCTCCTGGACACTGAAGCTTTCTTT.

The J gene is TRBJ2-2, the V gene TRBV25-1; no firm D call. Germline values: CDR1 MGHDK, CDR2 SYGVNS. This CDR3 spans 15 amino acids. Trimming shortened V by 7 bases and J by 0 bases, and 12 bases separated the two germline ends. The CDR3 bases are TGTGCCAGCACTGACCAGTTCGCGAACACCGGGGAGCTGTTTTTT. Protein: CASTDQFANTGELFF.

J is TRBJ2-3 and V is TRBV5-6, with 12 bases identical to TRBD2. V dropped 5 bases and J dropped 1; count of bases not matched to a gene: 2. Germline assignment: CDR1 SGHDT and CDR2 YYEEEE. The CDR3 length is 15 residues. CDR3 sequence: CASRRLAGGTDTQYF. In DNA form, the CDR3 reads TGTGCCAGCAGACGACTAGCGGGGGGCACAGATACGCAGTATTTT.

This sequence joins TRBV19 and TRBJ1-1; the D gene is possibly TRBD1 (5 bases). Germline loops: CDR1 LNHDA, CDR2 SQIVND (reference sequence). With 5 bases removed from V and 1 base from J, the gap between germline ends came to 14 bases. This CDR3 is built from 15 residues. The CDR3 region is CASSAQQATNTEAFF. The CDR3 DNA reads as TGTGCCAGTAGTGCTCAACAGGCGACGAACACTGAAGCTTTCTTT. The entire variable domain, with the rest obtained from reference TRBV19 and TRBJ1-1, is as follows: DGGITQSPKYLFRKEGQNVTLSCEQNLNHDAMYWYRQDPGQGLRLIYYSQIVNDFQKGDIAEGYSVSREKKESFPLTVTSAQKNPTAFYLCASSAQQATNTEAFFGQGTRLTVV.

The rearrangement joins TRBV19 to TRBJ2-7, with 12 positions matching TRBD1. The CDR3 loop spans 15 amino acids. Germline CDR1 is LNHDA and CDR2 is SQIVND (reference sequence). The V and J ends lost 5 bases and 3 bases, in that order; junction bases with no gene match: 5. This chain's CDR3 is CASSYGTGGGYEQYF. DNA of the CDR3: TGTGCCAGTAGTTACGGGACAGGGGGCGGCTACGAGCAGTACTTC.

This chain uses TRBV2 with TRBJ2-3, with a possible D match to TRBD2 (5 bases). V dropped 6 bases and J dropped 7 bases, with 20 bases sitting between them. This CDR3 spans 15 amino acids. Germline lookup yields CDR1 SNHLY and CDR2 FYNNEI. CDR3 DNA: TGTGCCAGCAGGTCGACTATAGTGGTCGAAAATACGCAGTATTTT. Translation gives CASRSTIVVENTQYF.

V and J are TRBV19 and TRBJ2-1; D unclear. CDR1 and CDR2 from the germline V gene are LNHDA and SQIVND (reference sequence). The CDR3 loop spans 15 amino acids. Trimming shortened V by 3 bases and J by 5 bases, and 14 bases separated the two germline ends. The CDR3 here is CASSILGVSHNEQFF. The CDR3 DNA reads TGTGCCAGTAGTATTTTGGGCGTTTCCCACAATGAGCAGTTCTTC.

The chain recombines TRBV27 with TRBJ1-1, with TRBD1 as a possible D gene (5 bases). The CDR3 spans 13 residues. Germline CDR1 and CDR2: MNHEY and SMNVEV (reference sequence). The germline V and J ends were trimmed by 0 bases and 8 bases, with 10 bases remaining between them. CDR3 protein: CASSLSRVVEAFF. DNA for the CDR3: TGTGCCAGCAGTTTATCCAGGGTAGTCGAAGCTTTCTTT.

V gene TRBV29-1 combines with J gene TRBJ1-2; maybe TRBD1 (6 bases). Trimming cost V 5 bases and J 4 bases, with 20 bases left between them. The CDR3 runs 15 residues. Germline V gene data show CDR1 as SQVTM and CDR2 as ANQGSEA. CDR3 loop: CSVRPRTAGLYGYTF. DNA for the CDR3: TGCAGCGTTCGACCTCGGACAGCAGGGCTCTATGGCTACACCTTC.

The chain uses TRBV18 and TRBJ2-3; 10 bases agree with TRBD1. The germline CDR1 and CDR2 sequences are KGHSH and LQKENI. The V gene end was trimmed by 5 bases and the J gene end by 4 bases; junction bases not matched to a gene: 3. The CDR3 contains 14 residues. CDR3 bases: TGTGCCAGCTCATCGGACAGGGGGGCAGATACGCAGTATTTT. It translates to CASSSDRGADTQYF.

CDR3 coding DNA: TGTGCCAGCAGCCAAGACGGAGGGCACGTGCTCGGGGAGCTGTTTTTT. Its protein product is CASSQDGGHVLGELFF. This chain connects TRBV4-2 to TRBJ2-2; the D gene is possibly TRBD2 (6 bases). Germline-derived CDR1 and CDR2 are LGHNA and YNFKEQ. This CDR3 contains 16 residues. Trimming took 0 bases from V and 7 from J, leaving 15 bases between them.

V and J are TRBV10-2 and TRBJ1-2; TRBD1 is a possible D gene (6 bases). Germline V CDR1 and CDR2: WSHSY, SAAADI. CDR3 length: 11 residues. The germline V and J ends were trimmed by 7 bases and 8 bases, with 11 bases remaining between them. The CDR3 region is CASTGGAGYTF. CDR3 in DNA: TGCGCCAGCACCGGGGGGGCCGGCTACACCTTC.

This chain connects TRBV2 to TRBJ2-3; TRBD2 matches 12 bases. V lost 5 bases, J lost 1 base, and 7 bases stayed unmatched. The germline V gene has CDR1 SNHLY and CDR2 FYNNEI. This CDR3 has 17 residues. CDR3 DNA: TGTGCCAGCAGTACCCGGACTAGCGGGATTGGCACAGATACGCAGTATTTT. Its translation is CASSTRTSGIGTDTQYF.